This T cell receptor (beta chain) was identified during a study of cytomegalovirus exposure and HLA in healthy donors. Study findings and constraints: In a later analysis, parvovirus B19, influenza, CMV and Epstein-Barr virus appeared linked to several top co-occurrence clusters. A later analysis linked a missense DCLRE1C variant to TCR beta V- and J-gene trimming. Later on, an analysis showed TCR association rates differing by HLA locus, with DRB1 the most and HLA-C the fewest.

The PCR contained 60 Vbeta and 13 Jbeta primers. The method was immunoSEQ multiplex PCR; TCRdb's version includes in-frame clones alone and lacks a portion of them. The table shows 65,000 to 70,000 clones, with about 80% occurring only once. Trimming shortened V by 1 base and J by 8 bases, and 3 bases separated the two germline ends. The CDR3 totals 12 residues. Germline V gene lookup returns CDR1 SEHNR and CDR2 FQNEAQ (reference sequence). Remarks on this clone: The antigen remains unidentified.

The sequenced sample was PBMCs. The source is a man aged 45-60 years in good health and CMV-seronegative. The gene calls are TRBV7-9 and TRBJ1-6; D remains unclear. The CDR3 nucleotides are TGTGCCAGCAGCTTAGTCTATTCACCCCTCCACTTT. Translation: CASSLVYSPLHF. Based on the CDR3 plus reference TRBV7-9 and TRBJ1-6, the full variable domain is DTGVSQNPRHKITKRGQNVTFRCDPISEHNRLYWYRQTLGQGPEFLTYFQNEAQLEKSRLLSDRFSAERPKGSFSTLEIQRTEQGDSAMYLCASSLVYSPLHFGNGTRLTVT.